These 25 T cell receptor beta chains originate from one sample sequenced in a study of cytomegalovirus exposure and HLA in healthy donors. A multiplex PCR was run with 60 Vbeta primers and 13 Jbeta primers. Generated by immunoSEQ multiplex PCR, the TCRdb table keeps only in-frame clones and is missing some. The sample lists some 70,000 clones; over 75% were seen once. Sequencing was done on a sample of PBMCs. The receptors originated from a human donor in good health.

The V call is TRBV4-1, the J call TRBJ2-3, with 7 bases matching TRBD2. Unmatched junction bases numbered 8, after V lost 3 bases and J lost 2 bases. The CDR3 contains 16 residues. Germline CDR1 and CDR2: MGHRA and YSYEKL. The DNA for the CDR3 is TGCGCCAGCAGCCATCAGCGGGGTCTTGCCACAGATACGCAGTATTTT. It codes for CASSHQRGLATDTQYF.

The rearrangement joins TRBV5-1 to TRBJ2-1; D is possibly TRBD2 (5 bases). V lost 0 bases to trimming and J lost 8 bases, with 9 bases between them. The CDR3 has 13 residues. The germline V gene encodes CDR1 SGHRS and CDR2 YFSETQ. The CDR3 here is CASSLVEGDEQFF. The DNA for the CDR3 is TGCGCCAGCAGCTTGGTAGAGGGCGATGAGCAGTTCTTC.

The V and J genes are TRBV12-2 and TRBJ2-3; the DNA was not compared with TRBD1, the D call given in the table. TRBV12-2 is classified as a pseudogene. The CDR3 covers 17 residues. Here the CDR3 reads CASRLEAMGRSADTQYF. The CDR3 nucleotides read TGTGCAAGTCGCTTAGAAGCGATGGGGCGGTCGGCAGATACGCAGTATTTT.

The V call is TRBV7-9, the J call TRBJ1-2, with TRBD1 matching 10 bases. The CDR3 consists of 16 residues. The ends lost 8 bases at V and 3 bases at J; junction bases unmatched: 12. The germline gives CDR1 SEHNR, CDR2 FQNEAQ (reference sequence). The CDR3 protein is CASGMSGTGVYYGYTF. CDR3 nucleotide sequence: TGTGCCAGCGGAATGTCGGGGACAGGGGTTTACTATGGCTACACCTTC. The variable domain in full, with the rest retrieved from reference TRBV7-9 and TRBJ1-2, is DTGVSQNPRHKITKRGQNVTFRCDPISEHNRLYWYRQTLGQGPEFLTYFQNEAQLEKSRLLSDRFSAERPKGSFSTLEIQRTEQGDSAMYLCASGMSGTGVYYGYTFGSGTRLTVV.

The CDR3 DNA follows: TGTGCCAGCAGTCGACAGGGGGGGACTGAAGCTTTCTTT. Translated: CASSRQGGTEAFF. The chain combines TRBV6-5 with TRBJ1-1; the match to TRBD1 covers 9 bases. The ends lost 5 bases at V and 5 bases at J; junction bases unmatched: 3. The CDR3 totals 13 residues. CDR1 and CDR2 (germline): MNHEY, SVGAGI.

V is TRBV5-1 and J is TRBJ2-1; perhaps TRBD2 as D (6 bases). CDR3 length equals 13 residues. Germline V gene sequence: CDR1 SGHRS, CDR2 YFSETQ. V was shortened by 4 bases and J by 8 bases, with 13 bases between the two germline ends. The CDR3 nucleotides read TGCGCCAGCAGCCTGGAGGGAGAGCATGAGCAGTTCTTC. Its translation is CASSLEGEHEQFF. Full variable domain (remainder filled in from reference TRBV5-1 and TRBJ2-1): KAGVTQTPRYLIKTRGQQVTLSCSPISGHRSVSWYQQTPGQGLQFLFEYFSETQRNKGNFPGRFSGRQFSNSRSEMNVSTLELGDSALYLCASSLEGEHEQFFGPGTRLTVL.

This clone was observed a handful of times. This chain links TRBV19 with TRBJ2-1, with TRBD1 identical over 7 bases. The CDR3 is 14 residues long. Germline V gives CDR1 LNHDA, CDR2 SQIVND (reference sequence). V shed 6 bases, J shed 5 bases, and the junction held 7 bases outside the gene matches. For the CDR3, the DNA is TGTGCCAGTAGAAAAGGGGGCAACAACAATGAGCAGTTCTTC. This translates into CASRKGGNNNEQFF. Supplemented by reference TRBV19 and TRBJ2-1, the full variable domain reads DGGITQSPKYLFRKEGQNVTLSCEQNLNHDAMYWYRQDPGQGLRLIYYSQIVNDFQKGDIAEGYSVSREKKESFPLTVTSAQKNPTAFYLCASRKGGNNNEQFFGPGTRLTVL.

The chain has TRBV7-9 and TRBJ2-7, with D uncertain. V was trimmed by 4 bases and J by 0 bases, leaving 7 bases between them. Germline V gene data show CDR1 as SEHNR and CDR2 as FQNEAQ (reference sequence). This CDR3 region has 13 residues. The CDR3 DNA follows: TGTGCCAGCAGCTCAACCAGCTCCTACGAGCAGTACTTC. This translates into CASSSTSSYEQYF.

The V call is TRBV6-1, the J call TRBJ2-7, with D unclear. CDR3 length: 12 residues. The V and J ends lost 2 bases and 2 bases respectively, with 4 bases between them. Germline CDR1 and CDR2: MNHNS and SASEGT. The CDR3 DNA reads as TGTGCCAGCAGTGAACAGGCCTACGAGCAGTACTTC. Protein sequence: CASSEQAYEQYF.

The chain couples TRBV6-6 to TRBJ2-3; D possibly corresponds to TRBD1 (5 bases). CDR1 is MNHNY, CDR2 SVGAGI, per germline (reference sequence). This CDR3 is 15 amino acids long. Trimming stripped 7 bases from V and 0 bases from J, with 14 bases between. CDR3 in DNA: TGTGCCAGCACCCACCAGGGTTTTAGCACAGATACGCAGTATTTT. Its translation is CASTHQGFSTDTQYF.

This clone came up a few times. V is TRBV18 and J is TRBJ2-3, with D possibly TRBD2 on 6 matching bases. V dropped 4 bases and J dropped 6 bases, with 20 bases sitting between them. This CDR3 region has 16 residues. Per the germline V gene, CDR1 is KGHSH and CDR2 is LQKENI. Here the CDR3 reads CASSRAIGAGMDTQYF. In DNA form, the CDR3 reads TGTGCCAGCTCACGTGCGATAGGCGCGGGGATGGATACGCAGTATTTT.

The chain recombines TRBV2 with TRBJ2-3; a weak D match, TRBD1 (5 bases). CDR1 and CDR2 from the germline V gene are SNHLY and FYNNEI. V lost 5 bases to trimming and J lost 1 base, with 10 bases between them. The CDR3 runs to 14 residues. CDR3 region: CASSRGSRTDTQYF. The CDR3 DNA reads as TGTGCCAGCAGTAGGGGCAGTCGCACAGATACGCAGTATTTT.

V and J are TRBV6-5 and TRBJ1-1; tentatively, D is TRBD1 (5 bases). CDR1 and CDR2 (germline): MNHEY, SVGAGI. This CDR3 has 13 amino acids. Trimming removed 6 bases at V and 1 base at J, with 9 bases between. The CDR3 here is CASRWTPNTEAFF. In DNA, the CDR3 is TGTGCCAGCAGGTGGACACCGAACACTGAAGCTTTCTTT.

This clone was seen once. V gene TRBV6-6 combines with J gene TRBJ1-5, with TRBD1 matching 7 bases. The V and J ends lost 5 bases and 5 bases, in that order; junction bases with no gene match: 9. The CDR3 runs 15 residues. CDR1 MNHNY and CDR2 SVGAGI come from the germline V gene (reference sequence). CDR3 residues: CASSPAVQGDQPQHF. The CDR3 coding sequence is TGTGCCAGCAGTCCCGCGGTGCAGGGGGATCAGCCCCAGCATTTT.

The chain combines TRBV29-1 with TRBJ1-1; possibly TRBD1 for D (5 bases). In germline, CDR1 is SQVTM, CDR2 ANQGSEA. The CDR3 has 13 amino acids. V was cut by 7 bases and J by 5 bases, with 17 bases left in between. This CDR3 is CSAATGDGTEAFF. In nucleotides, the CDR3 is TGCAGCGCCGCCACGGGGGATGGGACTGAAGCTTTCTTT.

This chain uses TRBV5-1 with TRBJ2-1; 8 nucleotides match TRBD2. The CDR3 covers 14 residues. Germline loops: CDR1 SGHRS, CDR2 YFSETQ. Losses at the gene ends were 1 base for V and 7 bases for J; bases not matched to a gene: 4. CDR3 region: CASSLTGGQNEQFF. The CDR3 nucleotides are TGCGCCAGCAGCTTGACGGGGGGGCAAAATGAGCAGTTCTTC.

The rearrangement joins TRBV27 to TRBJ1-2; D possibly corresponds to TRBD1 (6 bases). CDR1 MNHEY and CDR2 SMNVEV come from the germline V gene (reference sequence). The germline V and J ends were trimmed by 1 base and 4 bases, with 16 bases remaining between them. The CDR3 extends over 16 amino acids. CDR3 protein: CASSLFGGGLGYGYTF. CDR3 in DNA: TGTGCCAGCAGTTTATTTGGGGGGGGCTTAGGCTATGGCTACACCTTC.

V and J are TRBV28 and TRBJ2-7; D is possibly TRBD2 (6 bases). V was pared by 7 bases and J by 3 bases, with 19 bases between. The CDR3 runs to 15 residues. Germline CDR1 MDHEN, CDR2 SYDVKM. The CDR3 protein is CASTPGGVSYYEQYF. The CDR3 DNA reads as TGTGCCAGCACCCCGGGCGGGGTATCCTACTACGAGCAGTACTTC.

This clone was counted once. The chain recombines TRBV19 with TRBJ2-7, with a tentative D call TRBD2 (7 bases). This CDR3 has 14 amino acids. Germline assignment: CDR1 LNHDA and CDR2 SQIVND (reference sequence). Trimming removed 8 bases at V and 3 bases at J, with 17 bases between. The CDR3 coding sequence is TGTGCCAGTTCGGGAGGCACAGGGTACTACGAGCAGTACTTC. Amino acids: CASSGGTGYYEQYF.

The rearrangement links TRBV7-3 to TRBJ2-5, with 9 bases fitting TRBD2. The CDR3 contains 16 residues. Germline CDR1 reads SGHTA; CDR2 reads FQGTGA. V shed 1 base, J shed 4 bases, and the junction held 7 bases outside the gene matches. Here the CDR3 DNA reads TGTGCCAGCAGCTTAAGCAGCGGGGGGTCGGGAGAGACCCAGTACTTC. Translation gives CASSLSSGGSGETQYF.

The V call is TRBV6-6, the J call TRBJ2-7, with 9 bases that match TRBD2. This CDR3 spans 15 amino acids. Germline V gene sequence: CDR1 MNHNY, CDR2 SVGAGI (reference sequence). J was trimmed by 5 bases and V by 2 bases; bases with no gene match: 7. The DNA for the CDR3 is TGTGCCAGCAGTTACGACGCGGGGGGGCTCCACGAGCAGTACTTC. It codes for CASSYDAGGLHEQYF.

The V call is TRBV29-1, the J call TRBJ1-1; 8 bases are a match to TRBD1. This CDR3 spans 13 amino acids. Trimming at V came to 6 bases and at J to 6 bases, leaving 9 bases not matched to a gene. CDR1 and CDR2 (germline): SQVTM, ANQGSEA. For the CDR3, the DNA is TGCAGCGTGGGTCAAGACAGGGGTGCTGAAGCTTTCTTT. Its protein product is CSVGQDRGAEAFF.

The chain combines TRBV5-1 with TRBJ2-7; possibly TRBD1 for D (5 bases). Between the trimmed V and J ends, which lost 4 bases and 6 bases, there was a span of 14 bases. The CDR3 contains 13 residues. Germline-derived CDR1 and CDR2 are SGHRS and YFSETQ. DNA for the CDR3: TGCGCCAGCAGCCCACTGACAGAAGGCGAGCAGTACTTC. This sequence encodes CASSPLTEGEQYF.

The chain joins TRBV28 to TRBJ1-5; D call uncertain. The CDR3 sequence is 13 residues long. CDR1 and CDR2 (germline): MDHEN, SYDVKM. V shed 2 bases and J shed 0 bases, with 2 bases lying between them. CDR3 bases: TGTGCCAGCAGTTTACTTAGCAATCAGCCCCAGCATTTT. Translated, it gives CASSLLSNQPQHF.

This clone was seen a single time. The CDR3, as DNA: TGTGCCAGTATCAGGACAGGGGGCGTGAATTCACCCCTCCACTTT. The encoded protein is CASIRTGGVNSPLHF. The V call is TRBV19, the J call TRBJ1-6; 11 positions agree with TRBD1. V shed 7 bases, J shed 7 bases, and the junction held 6 bases outside the gene matches. In germline, CDR1 is LNHDA, CDR2 SQIVND (reference sequence). The CDR3 is 15 amino acids.